Listed below are T cell receptor beta chains from one sample, sequenced in a study of blood T cell repertoires in COVID-19. Only in-frame clones appear in the TCRdb table, and some are missing; sequencing was by immunoSEQ multiplex PCR. The table includes hundreds of thousands of clones, 80% to 90% detected once. What was sequenced was peripheral blood. The receptors were gathered from a middle-aged woman with active or convalescent COVID-19. CDR3s leave out the opening cysteine and the closing phenylalanine or tryptophan. Each record gives: V gene, J gene, CDR3 protein.

TRBV4-3	TRBJ2-6	ASSQDAKYSGANVLT
TRBV19	TRBJ2-2	ASSRQGARNTGELF
TRBV28	TRBJ1-5	ASSGDRSGGNQPQH
TRBV6-5	TRBJ2-7	ASSYSGTGRHEQY
TRBV21-1	TRBJ1-2	ASYSYRTANYGYT
TRBV5-1	TRBJ1-2	ASSFGGTGGAKGYT
TRBV5-1	TRBJ1-5	ASSQGQGETEPQH
TRBV3-1/TRBV3-2	TRBJ1-2	ASSPIVGGYT
TRBV11-3	TRBJ2-5	ASSPIAGQETQY
TRBV4-2	TRBJ2-5	ASSQVLAGGGETQY
TRBV6-5	TRBJ2-7	ASSPRDRGQY
TRBV29-1	TRBJ1-2	SVGSPGYRDGYT
TRBV9	TRBJ2-1	ASSVGRASYNEQF
TRBV27	TRBJ2-2	ASSLLNPTPNTGELF
TRBV3-1/TRBV3-2	TRBJ2-1	ASTRKSDHEQF
TRBV19	TRBJ2-7	ASSRRPSGSSYEQY
TRBV6-2/TRBV6-3	TRBJ1-5	ASSSTDPSNQPQH
TRBV6-5	TRBJ1-1	ASSYVGTGNTEAF
TRBV28	TRBJ1-4	ASTGGQGNEKLF
TRBV10-3	TRBJ1-1	AIRETSRMNTEAF
TRBV4-1	TRBJ2-3	ASSQDSTGEADTQY
TRBV24-1	TRBJ2-3	ATSEKGQGTDTQY
TRBV5-8	TRBJ1-2	ASRSGFYGYT
TRBV9	TRBJ2-2	ASSVAGGGSGELF
TRBV4-1	TRBJ2-7	ASSPGTHSFYEQY
TRBV9	TRBJ1-2	ASSVGGRGGYT
TRBV29-1	TRBJ1-2	SAAGIPGGGYT
TRBV29-1	TRBJ2-2	SVARLNTGELF
TRBV4-3	TRBJ1-1	ASSQYRSNTEAF
TRBV4-1	TRBJ2-7	ASSQVGGDYEQY
TRBV5-3	TRBJ1-3	ARSTTDWSSGNTIY
TRBV7-9	TRBJ2-5	ASSISGGKETQY
TRBV13	TRBJ1-2	ASPVSENYGYT
TRBV24-1	TRBJ1-2	ATSQDTYYGYT
TRBV20-1	TRBJ1-6	SASFGGSYNSPLH
TRBV11-2	TRBJ1-6	ASRAGRGSPLH
TRBV5-1	TRBJ1-2	ASSPGQPNYGYT